This T cell receptor (beta chain) was observed in a study of blood T cell repertoires in COVID-19. Study-level information: Whether acute or convalescent, the COVID-19 samples came from the United States, Italy and Spain. PBMCs, B-cell-depleted T cells, or T cells provided the cDNA or gDNA that made up the material.

Authors' processing steps: Estimation of nucleated cell counts was performed using reference gene primer amplification. Libraries were prepared by immunoSEQ multiplex PCR; TCRdb keeps only in-frame clonotypes and omits some of them. The DNA gave D and trimming, while V, J and clone size come from that table. The top ten clones hold roughly 7.4% of a sample with approximately 9,800 clones, 80% of them seen once. The CDR3 runs 14 residues. Material for sequencing was peripheral blood. The receptor comes from a man between 65 and 85 years old with active COVID-19. This sequence joins TRBV21-1 and TRBJ1-1; the DNA was not compared with TRBD1, the D call given in the table. TRBV21-1 is labeled a pseudogene. The CDR3 protein is CASTRGQDPTEAFF. Here the CDR3 DNA reads TGTGCCAGCACCAGGGGCCAGGACCCCACTGAAGCTTTCTTT.